This entry lists 11 T cell receptor beta chains sequenced from one sample in a study of blood T cell repertoires in COVID-19. Only in-frame clones appear in the TCRdb table, and some are missing; sequencing was by immunoSEQ multiplex PCR. The table shows some 250,000 clones, with around 86% occurring only once. Sequenced material: peripheral blood. The origin of the receptors is a woman aged 25 to 39 who had recovered from COVID-19.

The rearrangement links TRBV7-2 to TRBJ2-3; D not certain. The CDR3 runs 14 residues. Germline CDR1 reads SGHTA; CDR2 reads FQGNSA. Trimming cost V 1 base and J 2 bases, with 7 bases left between them. This CDR3 reads CASSLGGYTDTQYF. The CDR3 DNA follows: TGTGCCAGCAGCTTAGGCGGTTACACAGATACGCAGTATTTT.

This rearrangement joins TRBV11-1 to TRBJ2-1, with 10 bases that match TRBD2. V was pared by 2 bases and J by 13 bases, with 8 bases of the junction left unmatched. The CDR3 is made up of 14 amino acids. Germline CDR1 reads SGHAT; CDR2 reads FQDESV (reference sequence). The CDR3 DNA is TGTGCCAGCAGCTTATATTCCAGCGGGGGGGCACAGTTCTTC. As protein: CASSLYSSGGAQFF. Complete variable domain (other parts from reference TRBV11-1 and TRBJ2-1): EAEVAQSPRYKITEKSQAVAFWCDPISGHATLYWYRQILGQGPELLVQFQDESVVDDSQLPKDRFSAERLKGVDSTLKIQPAELGDSAMYLCASSLYSSGGAQFFGPGTRLTVL.

This clone was observed a handful of times. The chain joins TRBV6-5 to TRBJ2-2, with D hard to call. Germline assignment: CDR1 MNHEY and CDR2 SVGAGI. Trimming removed 8 bases from V and 0 bases from J, with 7 bases in between. The CDR3 runs to 13 residues. This CDR3 reads CASWRTNTGELFF. CDR3 in DNA: TGTGCCAGCTGGAGAACGAACACCGGGGAGCTGTTTTTT.

The genes are TRBV3-1 (or the pseudogene TRBV3-2) and TRBJ2-2; 9 bases are a match to TRBD2. The CDR3 contains 20 residues. V trimming: 0 bases; J trimming: 4 bases; junction bases outside the gene matches: 15. Germline-derived CDR1 and CDR2 are LGHDT and YNNKEL (reference sequence). For the CDR3, the DNA is TGTGCCAGCAGCCAAGAGGGGAGGGATAGCGGGGGATCCATCACCGGGGAGCTGTTTTTT. As protein: CASSQEGRDSGGSITGELFF.

V and J are TRBV5-4 and TRBJ1-6; perhaps TRBD1 as D (6 bases). This CDR3 comprises 16 residues. The germline V and J ends were trimmed by 4 bases and 0 bases, with 11 bases remaining between them. Germline CDR1 SGHNT, CDR2 YYREEE (reference sequence). CDR3 in DNA: TGTGCCAGCAGCCAAAAGACAGGCTCCTATAATTCACCCCTCCACTTT. It is translated as CASSQKTGSYNSPLHF.

This rearrangement joins TRBV3-1 (or the pseudogene TRBV3-2) to TRBJ2-1; D is uncertain. Germline loops: CDR1 LGHDT, CDR2 YNNKEL (reference sequence). The CDR3 covers 14 residues. The germline V and J ends were trimmed by 3 bases and 2 bases, with 8 bases remaining between them. In DNA, the CDR3 is TGTGCCAGCAGCCATGTTTCAGCCTACAATGAGCAGTTCTTC. Residues: CASSHVSAYNEQFF.

The J gene is TRBJ2-5, the V gene TRBV5-1; TRBD2 matches at 11 bases. Germline lookup yields CDR1 SGHRS and CDR2 YFSETQ. V gave up 5 bases and J gave up 4 bases; unmatched junction bases: 10. This CDR3 is built from 16 residues. The CDR3 sequence is CASSHRTSGRRETQYF. CDR3 bases: TGCGCCAGCAGTCACAGGACTAGCGGGCGTAGAGAGACCCAGTACTTC. Combining the CDR3 with reference TRBV5-1 and TRBJ2-5 gives the whole variable domain KAGVTQTPRYLIKTRGQQVTLSCSPISGHRSVSWYQQTPGQGLQFLFEYFSETQRNKGNFPGRFSGRQFSNSRSEMNVSTLELGDSALYLCASSHRTSGRRETQYFGPGTRLLVL.

The chain has TRBV27 and TRBJ2-3; the match to TRBD1 covers 12 bases. CDR1 MNHEY and CDR2 SMNVEV come from the germline V gene (reference sequence). This CDR3 is built from 20 residues. Losses at the gene ends were 4 bases for V and 1 base for J; bases not matched to a gene: 15. The CDR3 DNA sequence: TGTGCCAGCAGTTCCTCCCTCCCCGGGACAGGGGGCGTCCGCACAGATACGCAGTATTTT. Its translation: CASSSSLPGTGGVRTDTQYF.

V and J are TRBV10-3 and TRBJ2-2; TRBD2 agrees at 12 bases. This CDR3 has 17 residues. The V and J ends lost 8 bases and 1 base, in that order; junction bases with no gene match: 8. CDR1 is ENHRY, CDR2 SYGVKD, per germline. CDR3 residues: CAIQITSGGLNTGELFF. CDR3 coding DNA: TGTGCCATCCAAATTACTAGCGGGGGGCTGAACACCGGGGAGCTGTTTTTT.

This chain joins TRBV6-5 and TRBJ1-1, with a possible D match to TRBD1 (6 bases). The CDR3 extends over 13 amino acids. Germline V gene sequence: CDR1 MNHEY, CDR2 SVGAGI. V was cut by 6 bases and J by 5 bases, with 13 bases left in between. The chain's CDR3 is CASSFTGSTEAFF. The CDR3 nucleotides are TGTGCCAGCAGCTTCACAGGGAGTACTGAAGCTTTCTTT.

The chain couples TRBV2 to TRBJ2-3, with 8 bases aligning to TRBD2. With V trimmed by 1 base and J by 1 base, 7 bases remained unmatched. This CDR3 is 17 amino acids long. In germline, CDR1 is SNHLY, CDR2 FYNNEI. CDR3 coding DNA: TGTGCCAGCAGTGAAGGGTGGCGGGGGGTTGGCACAGATACGCAGTATTTT. Translation gives CASSEGWRGVGTDTQYF.